A single sample is the source of the 26 T cell receptor beta chains below, sequenced in a study of T cells expressing NK-cell markers. TCRdb reprocessed the 5' RACE reads, keeping one entry per CDR3 protein, no DNA. This listing includes roughly 300,000 distinct CDR3 sequences. The sample taken for sequencing was blood T cells: a sorted CD56 or NKG2C T cell subset, CD4+ or CD8+ T cells, or bulk PBMC T cells (not recorded which). These TCRs come from a woman between 18 and 70 years old in good health.

V is TRBV6-2 or TRBV6-3 and J is TRBJ1-2; TCRdb gives TRBD1 as the D gene, but with no DNA this cannot be confirmed. The CDR3 is made up of 15 amino acids. Germline CDR1 is MNHEY and CDR2 is SVGEGT. CDR3 residues: CASSYLEAGAYGYTF.

The V call is TRBV14, the J call TRBJ2-3. In germline, CDR1 is SGHDN, CDR2 FVKESK. The CDR3 consists of 13 residues. This CDR3 reads CASSQALVDTQYF.

The gene calls are TRBV6-1 and TRBJ2-1; absent DNA, TCRdb's TRBD1 call cannot be checked. This CDR3 has 13 amino acids. The germline gives CDR1 MNHNS, CDR2 SASEGT. CDR3 in amino acids: CASRLQGAHEQFF.

V is TRBV15 and J is TRBJ1-1; TCRdb reports TRBD1, a call that lacks DNA to check it against. The CDR3 covers 13 residues. Germline assignment: CDR1 LNHNV and CDR2 YYDKDF (reference sequence). The CDR3 loop is CATSRDRGAEAFF.

The chain carries TRBV28 and TRBJ2-3; TCRdb selects TRBD2, and the lack of DNA leaves this call unchecked. The CDR3 is made up of 16 amino acids. Germline CDR1 and CDR2: MDHEN and SYDVKM. CDR3 sequence: CASSLLLAGSTDTQYF. The entire variable domain, with the rest obtained from reference TRBV28 and TRBJ2-3, is as follows: DVKVTQSSRYLVKRTGEKVFLECVQDMDHENMFWYRQDPGLGLRLIYFSYDVKMKEKGDIPEGYSVSREKKERFSLILESASTNQTSMYLCASSLLLAGSTDTQYFGPGTRLTVL.

The J gene is TRBJ1-4, the V gene TRBV7-2. The germline V gene encodes CDR1 SGHTA and CDR2 FQGNSA. CDR3 length: 16 amino acids. CDR3: CASSLDTGATNEKLFF.

The chain uses TRBV14 and TRBJ2-1; TCRdb's D gene call, TRBD1, goes unchecked for lack of DNA. Germline assignment: CDR1 SGHDN and CDR2 FVKESK. This CDR3 region has 16 residues. CDR3 region: CASSRMEGARYNEQFF.

The chain couples TRBV5-4 to TRBJ2-6. The CDR3 loop spans 15 amino acids. The V gene's germline CDR1 is SGHNT and CDR2 YYREEE (reference sequence). The CDR3 here is CASSLGRGGANVLTF.

The J gene is TRBJ1-2, the V gene TRBV27; TCRdb names TRBD1, which stays unverified in the absence of DNA. The CDR3 runs 12 residues. Germline CDR1 and CDR2: MNHEY and SMNVEV (reference sequence). CDR3 sequence reads: CASRDRVNGYTF.

The genes are TRBV5-1 and TRBJ2-1; the TCRdb D gene call, TRBD2, has no DNA to confirm it. Germline CDR1 is SGHRS and CDR2 is YFSETQ. This CDR3 spans 16 amino acids. CDR3 loop: CASSLGGASEYNEQFF.

This chain joins TRBV7-6 and TRBJ2-2. The CDR3 covers 14 residues. Germline assignment: CDR1 SGHVS and CDR2 FNYEAQ. CDR3 sequence reads: CASSSAQNTGELFF. Drawing the rest from reference TRBV7-6 and TRBJ2-2, the complete variable domain is GAGVSQSPRYKVTKRGQDVALRCDPISGHVSLYWYRQALGQGPEFLTYFNYEAQQDKSGLPNDRFSAERPEGSISTLTIQRTEQRDSAMYRCASSSAQNTGELFFGEGSRLTVL.

V is TRBV18 and J is TRBJ2-7; the TCRdb D gene call, TRBD2, has no DNA to confirm it. The CDR3 extends over 15 amino acids. The germline CDR1 and CDR2 sequences are KGHSH and LQKENI. The CDR3 is CASSPRGGLPYEQYF.

This chain links TRBV7-2 with TRBJ1-2; TCRdb names TRBD1, which stays unverified in the absence of DNA. Germline V gives CDR1 SGHTA, CDR2 FQGNSA. The CDR3 covers 14 residues. The CDR3 protein is CASIRGPGNDGYTF.

The genes are TRBV15 and TRBJ2-7. Germline V lookup: CDR1 LNHNV, CDR2 YYDKDF (reference sequence). This CDR3 has 16 amino acids. This chain's CDR3 is CATSRGPTPHLYEQYF.

The V gene is TRBV30, the J gene TRBJ1-3. The V gene's germline CDR1 is GTSNPN and CDR2 SVGIG (reference sequence). The CDR3 length is 13 residues. The CDR3 spells CAWSVHSGNTIYF.

This sequence joins TRBV20-1 and TRBJ2-1; no DNA is available, so the TRBD1 call from TCRdb remains unchecked. CDR1 DFQATT and CDR2 SNEGSKA come from the germline V gene (reference sequence). This CDR3 region has 13 residues. CDR3: CSAKRDGANEQFF.

The chain couples TRBV6-5 to TRBJ2-7. The CDR3 has 17 amino acids. Per the germline V gene, CDR1 is MNHEY and CDR2 is SVGAGI. This CDR3 reads CASSYEGSALSFYEQYF.

The chain uses TRBV7-9 and TRBJ1-1; lacking DNA, the TRBD1 call made by TCRdb goes unchecked. Germline V gene data show CDR1 as SEHNR and CDR2 as FQNEAQ (reference sequence). This CDR3 spans 12 amino acids. This chain's CDR3 is CASSLTGDRAFF. Using reference TRBV7-9 and TRBJ1-1 for the parts outside the CDR3, the full variable domain is DTGVSQNPRHKITKRGQNVTFRCDPISEHNRLYWYRQTLGQGPEFLTYFQNEAQLEKSRLLSDRFSAERPKGSFSTLEIQRTEQGDSAMYLCASSLTGDRAFFGQGTRLTVV.

The CDR3 sequence: CSVRGTPNTGELFF. The gene calls are TRBV29-1 and TRBJ2-2; the D call from TCRdb, TRBD1, cannot be confirmed without DNA. The CDR3 runs to 14 residues. Germline V gives CDR1 SQVTM, CDR2 ANQGSEA.

The genes are TRBV12-3 or TRBV12-4 and TRBJ1-1. The CDR3 contains 15 residues. The CDR3 region is CASSFADLYGLEAFF.

The chain carries TRBV5-1 and TRBJ2-5; TCRdb outputs TRBD2, but without DNA this stays unchecked. This CDR3 has 18 amino acids. CDR1 is SGHRS, CDR2 YFSETQ, per germline. CDR3 sequence: CASSLAGASGGSQETQYF.

This chain connects TRBV6-5 to TRBJ1-2; TCRdb's D gene call, TRBD1, goes unchecked for lack of DNA. The V gene's germline CDR1 is MNHEY and CDR2 SVGAGI. This CDR3 region has 15 residues. Here the CDR3 reads CASSSTGGDSDGYTF.

The chain couples TRBV7-2 to TRBJ2-5. This CDR3 spans 12 amino acids. CDR1 SGHTA and CDR2 FQGNSA come from the germline V gene. The CDR3 protein is CASSSLFQTQYF.

The J gene is TRBJ1-1, the V gene TRBV7-2. Germline CDR1 is SGHTA and CDR2 is FQGNSA. This CDR3 contains 16 residues. The CDR3 loop reads CASSLEVIAANTEAFF.

CDR3 sequence reads: CASSLGAGLSYEQYF. The rearrangement joins TRBV7-9 to TRBJ2-7; TCRdb outputs TRBD2, but without DNA this stays unchecked. Germline CDR1 and CDR2: SEHNR and FQNEAQ (reference sequence). The CDR3 runs to 15 residues.

The chain couples TRBV6-2 or TRBV6-3 to TRBJ1-5. This CDR3 comprises 14 residues. CDR1 and CDR2 from the germline V gene are MNHEY and SVGEGT. This CDR3 reads CASSYRGMNQPQHF.